This T cell receptor beta chain was captured in a study of blood T cell repertoires in COVID-19. This clone was picked up a small number of times. Residents of approximately 25 US areas, aged roughly 18 to 89 years, made up the participants. Original data processing: Estimates of nucleated cell counts were drawn from the amplification of reference gene primers. Assay: immunoSEQ multiplex PCR; the TCRdb copy retains only in-frame clones and omits some. The V and J calls and the clone size are those of that table, but D and trimming were determined from the DNA. Of approximately 300,000 clones listed, about 85% were seen once; the top ten hold approximately 5.3%. The CDR3 is 12 residues long. V lost 4 bases to trimming and J lost 3 bases, with 7 bases between them. The germline V gene encodes CDR1 SQVTM and CDR2 ANQGSEA.

The chain recombines TRBV29-1 with TRBJ1-5; no clear D gene. Input material: PBMCs or T cells enriched from blood (not recorded which). The clonotype was recovered from a woman between 25 and 40 years old who had recovered from COVID-19. The CDR3 coding sequence is TGCAGCGTTGGGTCAGACAATCAGCCCCAGCATTTT. Residues: CSVGSDNQPQHF.